These T cell receptor beta chains were read from a single sample in a study of blood T cell repertoires in COVID-19. TCRdb's copy holds only in-frame clones and misses some; the assay was immunoSEQ multiplex PCR. The data hold 180,000 or so clones, with around 85% observed a single time. The sequenced sample was peripheral blood. The receptors shown here come from a man aged 50-59 years who had recovered from COVID-19. Both conserved end residues are trimmed from each CDR3. Clone size is given for some rows only: seen once, a few or many times, or a class if the clone is expanded.

TRBJ2-2,TRBV2,-,ASSENVLAGELF
TRBJ2-1,TRBV29-1,-,SVPRVGGLSYNEQF
TRBJ2-2,TRBV29-1,once,SATGLAGGGTGELF
TRBJ2-1,TRBV7-6,-,ASSSVFSSNYNEQF
TRBJ1-1,TRBV3-1/TRBV3-2,-,ASSLRQTGTEAF
TRBJ1-1,TRBV28,-,ASSSGQNTEAF
TRBJ2-2,TRBV7-2,-,ASNRQGATGELF
TRBJ2-7,TRBV7-9,-,ASSSEFYEQY
TRBJ2-7,TRBV21-1,-,ASSSRVDLGQGIYYEQY
TRBJ1-1,TRBV2,few,ASGLEGNTEAF
TRBJ2-1,TRBV6-5,-,ASSSLGGVGEQF
TRBJ2-3,TRBV5-1,-,ASSLARTSGTDTQY
TRBJ2-1,TRBV2,-,ASSGSSSRSTYNEQF
TRBJ2-1,TRBV7-2,-,ASSAGTRNNEQF
TRBJ1-3,TRBV30,-,AWTPAAGNTIY
TRBJ2-7,TRBV4-3,-,ASSQDYLSYEQY
TRBJ2-5,TRBV11-2,-,ASRERLAGEETQY
TRBJ2-7,TRBV9,-,ASSVGLAGASSYEQY
TRBJ2-1,TRBV12-5,-,ASGFRVAGNRTNEQF
TRBJ2-1,TRBV7-2,-,ATGGLGPYNEQF
TRBJ1-1,TRBV2,-,ASRWTGLANTEAF
TRBJ1-2,TRBV7-2,-,ASSSIGGSYGYT
TRBJ1-1,TRBV9,-,ASSESGTGITEAF
TRBJ1-2,TRBV30,-,AWSPPTGFFNYGYT
TRBJ2-7,TRBV3-1/TRBV3-2,-,ASSSGLAGGLGEQY
TRBJ2-3,TRBV27,-,ASSQGIFGTQY
TRBJ1-1,TRBV7-9,-,ASSLEGEQTEAF
TRBJ2-1,TRBV15,-,ATSRDRFTSGPF
TRBJ1-2,TRBV7-9,-,ASSLWLTQATNYGYT
TRBJ2-1,TRBV5-4,-,ASSFPGLAGYNEQF
TRBJ2-7,TRBV7-3,-,ASSRGVGQSYEQY
TRBJ2-3,TRBV29-1,-,SVGSSGRDDTQY
TRBJ2-1,TRBV15,-,ATSRLTLGLAGGPYNEQF
TRBJ2-5,TRBV19,-,ASSISSGGLAGVKETQY
TRBJ2-2,TRBV21-1,-,ASSRGTSGPAPPIGELF
TRBJ1-4,TRBV7-8,-,ASSFYTGGTEKLF
TRBJ2-3,TRBV28,-,ASNLQGQGGPDTQY
TRBJ2-3,TRBV11-3,once,ASSLGLNGDTDTQY
TRBJ1-5,TRBV3-1/TRBV3-2,-,ASSQDLGQPQH
TRBJ2-3,TRBV29-1,few,SVAPGGTDTQY
TRBJ1-1,TRBV30,-,ARRMDGTEAF
TRBJ2-2,TRBV29-1,-,SGSTSGANTGELF
TRBJ1-2,TRBV5-4,-,ASSLLGQALYGYT
TRBJ2-7,TRBV5-1,-,ASSPDSGDSHEQY
TRBJ2-6,TRBV19,few,ASSIPGRILSGANVLT
TRBJ2-7,TRBV7-9,-,ASSYTSGTSYEQY
TRBJ2-7,TRBV6-5,few,ASSPGLQPYEQY
TRBJ1-2,TRBV18,-,ASSPGGNNYGYT
TRBJ2-7,TRBV9,-,ASSVGPADINPYEQY
TRBJ1-1,TRBV7-3,once,ASSSTTGRNTEAF
TRBJ2-2,TRBV7-9,-,ASSLPQNRVLDTGELF
TRBJ2-5,TRBV6-1,-,ASSVPYGRAGKTQY
TRBJ2-6,TRBV2,-,ASRLKGLRVGANVLT
TRBJ2-2,TRBV14,-,ASSAGERYGELF
TRBJ1-4,TRBV5-1,-,ASSAGTAAGKLF
TRBJ2-3,TRBV11-3,-,ASSWGGRTDTQY
TRBJ2-7,TRBV2,once,ASRGGLAGVYEQY
TRBJ1-6,TRBV19,-,ASSGQRNSPLH
TRBJ2-3,TRBV5-6,-,ASSVSTGDTQY
TRBJ1-2,TRBV2,-,ASSEAQGADYGYT